This T cell receptor (beta chain) comes out of a study of control samples from healthy donors and cancer patients. This CDR3 contains 15 residues. The ends were cut back, 0 bases at V and 7 bases at J, with 12 bases in the middle. Germline V gene lookup returns CDR1 SGHTA and CDR2 FQGNSA. The repertoire was sequenced with immunoSEQ multiplex PCR; TCRdb's copy has only in-frame clones and lacks some. The table lists 90,000 to 150,000 clones, approximately 90% of them singletons. The chain couples TRBV7-2 to TRBJ1-4; possibly TRBD1 for D (5 bases). The TCR originated in a middle-aged man in good health. Sequenced: blood. CDR3 nucleotide sequence: TGTGCCAGCAGCTTAGCGTTGGGACCAACTGAAAAACTGTTTTTT. Protein sequence: CASSLALGPTEKLFF.